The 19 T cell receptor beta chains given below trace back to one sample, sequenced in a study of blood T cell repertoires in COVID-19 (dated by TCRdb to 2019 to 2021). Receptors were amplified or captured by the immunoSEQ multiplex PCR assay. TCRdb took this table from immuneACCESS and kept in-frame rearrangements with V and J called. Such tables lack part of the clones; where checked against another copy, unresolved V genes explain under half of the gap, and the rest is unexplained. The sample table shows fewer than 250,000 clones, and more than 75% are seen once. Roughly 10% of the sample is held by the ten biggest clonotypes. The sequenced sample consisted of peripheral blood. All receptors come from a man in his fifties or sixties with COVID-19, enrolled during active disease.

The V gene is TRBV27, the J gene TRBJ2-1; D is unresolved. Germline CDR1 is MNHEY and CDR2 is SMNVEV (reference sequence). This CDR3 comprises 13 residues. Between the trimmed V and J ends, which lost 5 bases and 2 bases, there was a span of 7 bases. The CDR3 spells CASSHDTYNEQFF. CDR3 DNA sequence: TGTGCCAGCAGTCACGACACCTACAATGAGCAGTTCTTC.

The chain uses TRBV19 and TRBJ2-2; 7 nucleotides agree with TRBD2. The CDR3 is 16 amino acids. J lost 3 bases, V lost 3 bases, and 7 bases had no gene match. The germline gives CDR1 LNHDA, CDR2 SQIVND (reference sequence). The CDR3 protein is CASSILGGGYTGELFF. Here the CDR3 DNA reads TGTGCCAGTAGTATCCTTGGCGGGGGATACACCGGGGAGCTGTTTTTT.

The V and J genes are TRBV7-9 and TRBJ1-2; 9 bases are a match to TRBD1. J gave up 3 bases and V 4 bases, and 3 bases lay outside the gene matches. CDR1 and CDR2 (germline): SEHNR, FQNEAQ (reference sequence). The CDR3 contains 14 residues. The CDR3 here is CASSSGQGDYGYTF. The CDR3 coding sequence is TGTGCCAGCAGCTCGGGACAGGGAGACTATGGCTACACCTTC.

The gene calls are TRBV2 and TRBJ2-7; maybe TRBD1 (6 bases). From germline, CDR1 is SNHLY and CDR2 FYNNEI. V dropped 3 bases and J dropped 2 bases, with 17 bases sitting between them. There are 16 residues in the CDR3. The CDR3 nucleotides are TGTGCCAGCAGTGACCCTGGGTCCAGGGGAACCTACGAGCAGTACTTC. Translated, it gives CASSDPGSRGTYEQYF.

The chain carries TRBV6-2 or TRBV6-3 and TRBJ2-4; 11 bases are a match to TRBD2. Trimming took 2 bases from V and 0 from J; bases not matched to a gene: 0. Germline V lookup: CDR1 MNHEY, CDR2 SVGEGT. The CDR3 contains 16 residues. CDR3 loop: CASSYTSGGAKNIQYF. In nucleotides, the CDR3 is TGTGCCAGCAGTTACACTAGCGGGGGAGCCAAAAACATTCAGTACTTC.

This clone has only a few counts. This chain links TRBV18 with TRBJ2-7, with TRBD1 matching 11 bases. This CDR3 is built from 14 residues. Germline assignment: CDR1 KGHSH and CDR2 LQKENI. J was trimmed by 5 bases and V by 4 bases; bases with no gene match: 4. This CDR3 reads CASSQGQGADEQYF. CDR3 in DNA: TGTGCCAGCTCACAAGGACAGGGGGCCGACGAGCAGTACTTC.

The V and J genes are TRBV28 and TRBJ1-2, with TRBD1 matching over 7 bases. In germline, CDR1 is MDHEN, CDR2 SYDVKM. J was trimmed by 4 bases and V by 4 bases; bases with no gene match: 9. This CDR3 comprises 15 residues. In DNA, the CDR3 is TGTGCCAGCAGTTCTCTAGGGGGCGCAAGCTATGGCTACACCTTC. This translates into CASSSLGGASYGYTF.

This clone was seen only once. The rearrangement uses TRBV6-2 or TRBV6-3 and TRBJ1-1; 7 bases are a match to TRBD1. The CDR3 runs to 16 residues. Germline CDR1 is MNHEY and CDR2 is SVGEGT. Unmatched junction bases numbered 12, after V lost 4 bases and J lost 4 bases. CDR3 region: CASSSPRGRGPTEAFF. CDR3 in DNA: TGTGCCAGCAGTTCCCCACGGGGTAGGGGGCCCACTGAAGCTTTCTTT.

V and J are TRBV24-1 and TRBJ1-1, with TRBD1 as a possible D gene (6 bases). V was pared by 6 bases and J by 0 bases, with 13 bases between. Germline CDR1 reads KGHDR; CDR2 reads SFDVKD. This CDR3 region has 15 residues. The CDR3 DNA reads TGTGCCACCAGTAGCAACAGGGACATGAACACTGAAGCTTTCTTT. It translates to CATSSNRDMNTEAFF.

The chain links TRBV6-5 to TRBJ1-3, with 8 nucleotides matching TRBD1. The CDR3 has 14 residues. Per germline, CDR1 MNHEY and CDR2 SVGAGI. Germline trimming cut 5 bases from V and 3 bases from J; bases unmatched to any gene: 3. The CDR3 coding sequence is TGTGCCAGCAGTACAGGGGGGCTTGGAAACACCATATATTTT. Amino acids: CASSTGGLGNTIYF.

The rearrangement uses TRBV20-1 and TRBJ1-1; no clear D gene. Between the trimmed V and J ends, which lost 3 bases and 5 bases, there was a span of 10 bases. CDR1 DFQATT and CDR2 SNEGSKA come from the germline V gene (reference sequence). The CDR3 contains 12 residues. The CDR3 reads CSASDGGTEAFF. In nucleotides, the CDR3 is TGCAGTGCTAGTGACGGAGGAACTGAAGCTTTCTTT.

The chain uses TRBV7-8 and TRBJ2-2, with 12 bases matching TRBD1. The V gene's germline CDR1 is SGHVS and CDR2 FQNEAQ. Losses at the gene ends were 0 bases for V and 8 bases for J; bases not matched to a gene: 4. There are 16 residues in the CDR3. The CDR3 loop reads CASSLAGTGGLGELFF. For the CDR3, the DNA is TGTGCCAGCAGCTTAGCCGGGACAGGGGGCCTAGGGGAGCTGTTTTTT.

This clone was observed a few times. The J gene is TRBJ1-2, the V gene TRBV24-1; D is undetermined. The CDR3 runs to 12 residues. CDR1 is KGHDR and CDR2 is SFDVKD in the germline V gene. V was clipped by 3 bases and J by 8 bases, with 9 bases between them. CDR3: CATSDKQQGYTF. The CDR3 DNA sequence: TGTGCCACCAGTGATAAACAGCAGGGCTACACCTTC.

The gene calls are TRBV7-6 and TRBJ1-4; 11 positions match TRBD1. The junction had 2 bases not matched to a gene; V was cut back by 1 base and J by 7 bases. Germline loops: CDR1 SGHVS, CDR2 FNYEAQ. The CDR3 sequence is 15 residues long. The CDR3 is CASSLGTGGLEKLFF. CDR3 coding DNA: TGTGCCAGCAGCTTAGGGACAGGGGGCCTTGAAAAACTGTTTTTT.

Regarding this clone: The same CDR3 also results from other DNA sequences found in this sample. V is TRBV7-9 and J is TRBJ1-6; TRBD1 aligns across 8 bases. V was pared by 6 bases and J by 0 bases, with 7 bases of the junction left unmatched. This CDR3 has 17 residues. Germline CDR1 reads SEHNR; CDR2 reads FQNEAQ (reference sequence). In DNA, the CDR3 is TGTGCCAGCAGTGTCGACAGGGGTAGCTCCTATAATTCACCCCTCCACTTT. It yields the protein CASSVDRGSSYNSPLHF. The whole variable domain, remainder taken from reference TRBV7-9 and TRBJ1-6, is DTGVSQNPRHKITKRGQNVTFRCDPISEHNRLYWYRQTLGQGPEFLTYFQNEAQLEKSRLLSDRFSAERPKGSFSTLEIQRTEQGDSAMYLCASSVDRGSSYNSPLHFGNGTRLTVT.

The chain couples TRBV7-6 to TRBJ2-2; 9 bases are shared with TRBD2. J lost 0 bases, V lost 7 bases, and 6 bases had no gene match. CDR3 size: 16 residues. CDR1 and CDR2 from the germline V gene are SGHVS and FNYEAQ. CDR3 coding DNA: TGTGCCAGCATCCCTTTAGCGGGAGCGAACACCGGGGAGCTGTTTTTT. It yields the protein CASIPLAGANTGELFF.

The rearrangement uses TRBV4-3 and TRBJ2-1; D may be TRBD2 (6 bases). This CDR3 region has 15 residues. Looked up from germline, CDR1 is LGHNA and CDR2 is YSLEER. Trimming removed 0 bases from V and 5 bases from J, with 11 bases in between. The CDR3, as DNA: TGCGCCAGCAGCCAAGATACCGGGGGACACAATGAGCAGTTCTTC. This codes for CASSQDTGGHNEQFF.

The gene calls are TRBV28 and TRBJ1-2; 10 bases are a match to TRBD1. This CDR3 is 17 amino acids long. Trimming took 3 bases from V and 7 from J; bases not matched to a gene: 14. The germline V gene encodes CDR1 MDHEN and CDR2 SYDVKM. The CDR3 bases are TGTGCCAGCAGTTTCCCTATTTGGGACAGGGGCTTCGTTGGCTACACCTTC. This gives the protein CASSFPIWDRGFVGYTF.

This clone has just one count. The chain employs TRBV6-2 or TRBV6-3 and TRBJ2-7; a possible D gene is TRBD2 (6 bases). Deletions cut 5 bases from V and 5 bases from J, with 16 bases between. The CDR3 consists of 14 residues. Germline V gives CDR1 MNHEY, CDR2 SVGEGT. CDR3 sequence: CASSDPWRGNEQYF. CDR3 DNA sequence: TGTGCCAGCAGTGACCCCTGGAGGGGAAACGAGCAGTACTTC.